The 3 T cell receptor beta chains given below trace back to one sample, sequenced in a study of post-analysis software for immune sequencing data. Findings and limits, study-wide: TRBV segments more frequent in patients than in controls numbered five and included TRBV5-6, TRBV5-1 and TRBV20-1.

Carried by the TCR beta cDNA libraries were unique molecular identifiers. TCRdb ran MiXCR on the PCR reads and lists one entry per CDR3 protein. Among about 760,000 distinct CDR3 sequences listed, just under 30% were seen once. Their recognized antigens are unknown. The sample taken for sequencing was blood. These receptors were taken from a girl under 18 with multiple sclerosis.

This clonotype was counted only a few times. The rearrangement links TRBV24-1 to TRBJ1-2; 8 bases agree with TRBD1. V lost 2 bases to trimming and J lost 10 bases; unmatched junction nucleotides: 8. Germline assignment: CDR1 KGHDR and CDR2 SFDVKD. The CDR3 length is 14 residues. Written as DNA, the CDR3 is TGTGCCACCAGTGATTCGGACAGGGTCTATACCTACACCTTC. As protein: CATSDSDRVYTYTF.

This clonotype has just a few counts. The rearrangement joins TRBV5-5 to TRBJ2-7; 12 bases agree with TRBD1. Losses at the gene ends were 0 bases for V and 6 bases for J; bases not matched to a gene: 4. The CDR3 has 15 amino acids. Germline lookup yields CDR1 SGHKS and CDR2 YYEKEE (reference sequence). This CDR3 reads CASSLEGTGGGEQYF. CDR3 DNA: TGTGCCAGCAGCTTGGAAGGGACAGGGGGCGGCGAGCAGTACTTC. The full variable domain, its missing parts supplied by reference TRBV5-5 and TRBJ2-7, is DAGVTQSPTHLIKTRGQQVTLRCSPISGHKSVSWYQQVLGQGPQFIFQYYEKEERGRGNFPDRFSARQFPNYSSELNVNALLLGDSALYLCASSLEGTGGGEQYFGPGTRLTVT.

A few counts support this clonotype. V and J are TRBV6-2 or TRBV6-3 and TRBJ2-1; D is undetermined. V was cut by 4 bases and J by 0 bases, with 16 bases left in between. Germline V gene lookup returns CDR1 MNHEY and CDR2 SVGEGT. The CDR3 runs 17 residues. The CDR3 sequence is CASSSPGRPGSYNEQFF. The DNA of the CDR3 is TGTGCCAGCAGTTCCCCGGGTCGTCCAGGCTCCTACAATGAGCAGTTCTTC.